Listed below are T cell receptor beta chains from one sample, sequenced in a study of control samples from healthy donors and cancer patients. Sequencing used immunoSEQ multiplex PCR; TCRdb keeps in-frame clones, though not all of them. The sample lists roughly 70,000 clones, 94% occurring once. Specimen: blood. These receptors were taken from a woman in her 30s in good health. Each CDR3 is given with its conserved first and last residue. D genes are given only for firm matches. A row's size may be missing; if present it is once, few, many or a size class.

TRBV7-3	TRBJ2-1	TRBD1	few	TGTGCCAGCAGCTTAGTAGGGCTCCAGGGGGATGAGCAGTTCTTC	CASSLVGLQGDEQFF
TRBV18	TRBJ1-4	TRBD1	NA	TGTGCCAGCTCGCAAGGACAGGGTGTTAATGAAAAACTGTTTTTT	CASSQGQGVNEKLFF
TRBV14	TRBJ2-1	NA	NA	TGTGCCAGCAGAGGGGACGGGAGTAGCTACAATGAGCAGTTCTTC	CASRGDGSSYNEQFF
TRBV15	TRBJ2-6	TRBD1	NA	TGTGCCACCAGCAGAGCTACGGGACAGGGGTATGGCTCTGGGGCCAACGTCCTGACTTTC	CATSRATGQGYGSGANVLTF
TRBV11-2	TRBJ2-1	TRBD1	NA	TGTGCCAGCAGCTTAGGTGGGACAGGGGTCCGGCCAAGACACAATGAGCAGTTCTTC	CASSLGGTGVRPRHNEQFF
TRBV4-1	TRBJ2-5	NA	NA	TGCGCCAGCAGCCAAGATTCGGCAGGGAAGACCCAGTACTTC	CASSQDSAGKTQYF
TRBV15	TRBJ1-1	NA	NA	TGTGCCACCAGCAGCACCTTTAAGGGTCCTATTGAAGCTTTCTTT	CATSSTFKGPIEAFF
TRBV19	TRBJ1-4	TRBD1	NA	TGTGCCAGTAGTAGCCGACAGGGGGCGAATGAAAAACTGTTTTTT	CASSSRQGANEKLFF
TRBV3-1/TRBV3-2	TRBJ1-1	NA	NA	TGTGCCACCAAAAGAGGGAACACTGAAGCTTTCTTT	CATKRGNTEAFF
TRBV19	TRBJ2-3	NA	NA	TGTGCCAGTAGTATTAGAGGCGATACGCAGTATTTT	CASSIRGDTQYF
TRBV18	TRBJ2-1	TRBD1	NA	TGTGCCAGCTCACCCGGGACAGGGACGAATGAGCAGTTCTTC	CASSPGTGTNEQFF
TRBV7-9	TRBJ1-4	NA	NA	TGTGCCAGCAGCTTAGAACAGGCGAATGAAAAACTGTTTTTT	CASSLEQANEKLFF
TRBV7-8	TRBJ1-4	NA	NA	TGTGCCAGCAGCTTAGGCTCATCTAATGAAAAACTGTTTTTT	CASSLGSSNEKLFF
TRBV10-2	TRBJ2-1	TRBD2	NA	TGCGCCAGCCGCGCACGGGGGGAAGGCCATGAGCAGTTCTTC	CASRARGEGHEQFF
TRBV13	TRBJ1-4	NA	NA	TGTGCCAGCACCTTCGGGGGTGGAACTAATGAAAAACTGTTTTTT	CASTFGGGTNEKLFF
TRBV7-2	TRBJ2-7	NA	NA	TGTGCCAGCAGCTCTCCGCCGACTGGGCGGCAGTACTTC	CASSSPPTGRQYF
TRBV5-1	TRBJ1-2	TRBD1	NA	TGCGCCAGCAGCCCGACAGGGCCCGAGGGCTTCTATGGCTACACCTTC	CASSPTGPEGFYGYTF
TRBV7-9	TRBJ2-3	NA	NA	TGTGCCAGCAGCTCATCGACCGATCGACCGGAGGGGGCAGATACGCAGTATTTT	CASSSSTDRPEGADTQYF
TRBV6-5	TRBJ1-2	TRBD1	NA	TGTGCCACTAGGGGACAGGGTGTCTATGGCTACACCTTC	CATRGQGVYGYTF
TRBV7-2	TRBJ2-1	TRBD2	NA	TGTGCCAGCAGCTTAGCCGAGCATGGAACTAGCGGGCGGGCGGGGGGCGATGAGCAGTTCTTC	CASSLAEHGTSGRAGGDEQFF
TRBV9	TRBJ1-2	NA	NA	TGTGCCAGCAGCGTAACCACGGATGGGGAGTACGGCTATGGCTACACCTTC	CASSVTTDGEYGYGYTF
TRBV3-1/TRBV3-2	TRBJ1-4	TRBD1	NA	TGTGCCAGCAGCCCAACCTCCGGGACAGCTGTTGAAAAACTGTTTTTT	CASSPTSGTAVEKLFF
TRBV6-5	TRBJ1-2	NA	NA	TGTGCCAGCGCCCTCTATGGCTACACCTTC	CASALYGYTF
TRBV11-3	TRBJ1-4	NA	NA	TGTGCCAGCAGCCTCGGGGAGCCCTGGGGCCCACCTAATGAAAAACTGTTTTTT	CASSLGEPWGPPNEKLFF
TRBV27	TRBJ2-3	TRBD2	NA	TGTGCCAGCACCCCTAGAGGGACTAGCGGGGGCATGCAGTATTTT	CASTPRGTSGGMQYF
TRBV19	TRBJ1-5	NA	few	TGTGCCAGTAGTATAGTGGGGGAGGGTAGCCAGCCCCAGCATTTT	CASSIVGEGSQPQHF
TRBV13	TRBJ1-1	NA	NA	TGTGCCAGCAGCTTATATCGGTTCTTGAACACTGAAGCTTTCTTT	CASSLYRFLNTEAFF
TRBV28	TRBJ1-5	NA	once	TGTGCCAGCAGTTTCCGGACCCCTCCGCCAGACCAGGATAGCAATCAGCCCCAGCATTTT	CASSFRTPPPDQDSNQPQHF
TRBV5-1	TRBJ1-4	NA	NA	TGCGCCAGCAGCTCGAAGACCTGGACTAATGAAAAACTGTTTTTT	CASSSKTWTNEKLFF
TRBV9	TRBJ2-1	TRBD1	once	TGTGCCAGCAGCGTAGTTCCGGGACAGGGAAATGAGCAGTTCTTC	CASSVVPGQGNEQFF
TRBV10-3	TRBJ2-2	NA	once	TGTGCCATCAGTGAGGCCGGGCGTCAGGGAGGTCCCGGGGAGCTGTTTTTT	CAISEAGRQGGPGELFF
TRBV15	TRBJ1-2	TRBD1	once	TGTGCCACCAGCAGAGGCGGGGACAGCTATGGCTACACCTTC	CATSRGGDSYGYTF